Listed here are 13 T cell receptor beta chains from one sample, sequenced in a study of blood T cell repertoires in COVID-19. Only in-frame clones appear in the TCRdb table, and some are missing; sequencing was by immunoSEQ multiplex PCR. The repertoire holds around 63,000 clones, with approximately 88% as singletons. The sequenced sample consisted of peripheral blood. The source of these receptors is a man aged 45 to 65 with active COVID-19.

Here the CDR3 DNA reads TGTGCCAGCAGTCACCGGGACAGGGGTAATGAAAAACTGTTTTTT. Its translation: CASSHRDRGNEKLFF. The V gene is TRBV6-6, the J gene TRBJ1-4; 10 bases agree with TRBD1. Per germline, CDR1 MNHNY and CDR2 SVGAGI (reference sequence). The junction had 4 bases not matched to a gene; V was cut back by 5 bases and J by 4 bases. The CDR3 runs 15 residues.

This chain uses TRBV9 with TRBJ1-4, with a possible D match to TRBD1 (6 bases). Per germline, CDR1 SGDLS and CDR2 YYNGEE. With 3 bases removed from V and 2 bases from J, the gap between germline ends came to 8 bases. CDR3 length equals 14 residues. DNA of the CDR3: TGTGCCAGCAGCGGGGGGGGCACTAATGAAAAACTGTTTTTT. This codes for CASSGGGTNEKLFF.

The chain joins TRBV11-3 to TRBJ1-3; possibly TRBD1 for D (5 bases). This CDR3 is 17 amino acids long. The germline V gene encodes CDR1 SGHNT and CDR2 YENEEA. The V end was cut by 0 bases, the J end by 2 bases, with 14 bases between. The CDR3 loop reads CASSLEIGHRTGNTIYF. The DNA for the CDR3 is TGTGCCAGCAGCTTAGAAATCGGACATCGCACTGGAAACACCATATATTTT.

The rearrangement uses TRBV5-1 and TRBJ1-1; D is uncertain. V gave up 0 bases and J gave up 0 bases, with 6 bases separating them. The CDR3 is 14 residues long. The V gene's germline CDR1 is SGHRS and CDR2 YFSETQ. The CDR3 here is CASSLGQMNTEAFF. In DNA form, the CDR3 reads TGCGCCAGCAGCTTGGGGCAGATGAACACTGAAGCTTTCTTT.

This chain uses TRBV23-1 with TRBJ1-6; 7 positions agree with TRBD1. TRBV23-1 is noted as an ORF with a role that remains uncertain. The ends lost 5 bases at V and 7 bases at J; junction bases unmatched: 5. CDR3 length equals 14 residues. The CDR3: CASSSRTGNSPLHF. The CDR3 DNA reads as TGCGCCAGCAGTAGCCGGACAGGCAATTCACCCCTCCACTTT.

The chain uses TRBV18 and TRBJ1-1; D unclear. From germline, CDR1 is KGHSH and CDR2 LQKENI. Trimming stripped 3 bases from V and 6 bases from J, with 8 bases between. The CDR3 consists of 12 residues. CDR3 residues: CASSPIAAEAFF. As DNA, the CDR3 is TGTGCCAGCTCACCGATAGCGGCTGAAGCTTTCTTT.

V gene TRBV30 combines with J gene TRBJ1-2; D is unresolved. The CDR3 extends over 15 amino acids. Germline V gene lookup returns CDR1 GTSNPN and CDR2 SVGIG (reference sequence). The V end lost 0 bases, the J end lost 4 bases, and 15 bases lay between the germline ends. The CDR3 DNA reads as TGTGCCTGGAGTGTATCCCGGTTGTCGGTCTATGGCTACACCTTC. This gives the protein CAWSVSRLSVYGYTF.

The chain links TRBV6-5 to TRBJ2-2, with 7 positions matching TRBD1. Per the germline V gene, CDR1 is MNHEY and CDR2 is SVGAGI. CDR3 size: 15 residues. V shed 3 bases and J 7 bases; nucleotides not matched to a gene: 8. The chain's CDR3 is CASSYGTNRGGELFF. The CDR3 DNA reads TGTGCCAGCAGTTATGGGACCAACAGGGGCGGGGAGCTGTTTTTT.

The gene calls are TRBV6-5 and TRBJ1-5; 7 bases match TRBD1. The CDR3 consists of 13 residues. CDR1 is MNHEY, CDR2 SVGAGI, per germline. V shed 6 bases, J shed 5 bases, and the junction held 4 bases outside the gene matches. The CDR3 coding sequence is TGTGCCAGCAGCCCAGGGGGTGATCAGCCCCAGCATTTT. Its protein is CASSPGGDQPQHF.

The chain uses TRBV5-4 and TRBJ2-6; D gene uncertain. The CDR3 has 13 residues. Deletions cut 10 bases from V and 0 bases from J, with 8 bases between. The germline V gene encodes CDR1 SGHNT and CDR2 YYREEE (reference sequence). CDR3 loop: CAGRVSGANVLTF. The CDR3, as DNA: TGTGCCGGTCGGGTCTCTGGGGCCAACGTCCTGACTTTC.

V gene TRBV30 combines with J gene TRBJ1-1; D remains ambiguous. CDR1 is GTSNPN, CDR2 SVGIG, per germline (reference sequence). Trimming pared 3 bases from V and 1 base from J, leaving 6 bases between. This CDR3 is 12 amino acids long. CDR3: CAWSSSNTEAFF. The CDR3 DNA reads TGTGCCTGGAGCTCTTCGAACACTGAAGCTTTCTTT.

The genes are TRBV4-1 and TRBJ1-2; 9 bases are shared with TRBD1. CDR3 length: 15 residues. J gave up 7 bases and V 4 bases, and 10 bases lay outside the gene matches. Germline-derived CDR1 and CDR2 are MGHRA and YSYEKL. In nucleotides, the CDR3 is TGCGCCAGCAGCCCACCTTGGGGACAGGGCCGTGGCTACACCTTC. Encoded protein: CASSPPWGQGRGYTF.

For the CDR3, the DNA is TGTGCCACCAGCAGAGATTATATAAACGAGCAGTACTTC. It is translated as CATSRDYINEQYF. The chain combines TRBV15 with TRBJ2-7, with D uncertain. The germline V gene has CDR1 LNHNV and CDR2 YYDKDF (reference sequence). CDR3 length equals 13 residues. The V end lost 0 bases, the J end lost 5 bases, and 8 bases lay between the germline ends.